The sequence of this TCR beta chain was determined in a study of blood T cell repertoires in COVID-19. Background on the study: The analysed material was cDNA or gDNA that came from T cells, B-cell-depleted T cells, or PBMCs.

Only in-frame clones appear in the TCRdb table, and some are missing; sequencing was by immunoSEQ multiplex PCR. The data hold about 290,000 clones, with around 89% observed a single time. The CDR3 consists of 14 residues. Germline CDR1 reads SNHLY; CDR2 reads FYNNEI. Trimming removed 6 bases from V and 0 bases from J; junction bases left unmatched: 2. Remarks on this clone: At the DNA level, this CDR3 is encoded by other sequences in the same sample as well.

This chain links TRBV2 with TRBJ1-1, with TRBD1 identical over 9 bases. The source is a man between 35 and 55 years old with acute or convalescent COVID-19. The source material was peripheral blood. CDR3 in DNA: TGTGCCAGCAGGGACAGGGGAATGAACACTGAAGCTTTCTTT. Encoded protein: CASRDRGMNTEAFF.